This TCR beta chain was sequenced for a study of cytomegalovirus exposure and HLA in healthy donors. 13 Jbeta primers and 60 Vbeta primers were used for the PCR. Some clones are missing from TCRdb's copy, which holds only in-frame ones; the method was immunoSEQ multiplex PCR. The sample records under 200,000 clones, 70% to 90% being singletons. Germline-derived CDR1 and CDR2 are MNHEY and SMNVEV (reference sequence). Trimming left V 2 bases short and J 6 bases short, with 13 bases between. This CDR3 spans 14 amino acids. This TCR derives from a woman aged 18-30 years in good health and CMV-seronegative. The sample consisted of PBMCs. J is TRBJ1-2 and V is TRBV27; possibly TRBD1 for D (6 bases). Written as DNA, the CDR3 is TGTGCCAGCAGTTTAAACGGGGGGCGGAATGGCTACACCTTC. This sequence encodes CASSLNGGRNGYTF.